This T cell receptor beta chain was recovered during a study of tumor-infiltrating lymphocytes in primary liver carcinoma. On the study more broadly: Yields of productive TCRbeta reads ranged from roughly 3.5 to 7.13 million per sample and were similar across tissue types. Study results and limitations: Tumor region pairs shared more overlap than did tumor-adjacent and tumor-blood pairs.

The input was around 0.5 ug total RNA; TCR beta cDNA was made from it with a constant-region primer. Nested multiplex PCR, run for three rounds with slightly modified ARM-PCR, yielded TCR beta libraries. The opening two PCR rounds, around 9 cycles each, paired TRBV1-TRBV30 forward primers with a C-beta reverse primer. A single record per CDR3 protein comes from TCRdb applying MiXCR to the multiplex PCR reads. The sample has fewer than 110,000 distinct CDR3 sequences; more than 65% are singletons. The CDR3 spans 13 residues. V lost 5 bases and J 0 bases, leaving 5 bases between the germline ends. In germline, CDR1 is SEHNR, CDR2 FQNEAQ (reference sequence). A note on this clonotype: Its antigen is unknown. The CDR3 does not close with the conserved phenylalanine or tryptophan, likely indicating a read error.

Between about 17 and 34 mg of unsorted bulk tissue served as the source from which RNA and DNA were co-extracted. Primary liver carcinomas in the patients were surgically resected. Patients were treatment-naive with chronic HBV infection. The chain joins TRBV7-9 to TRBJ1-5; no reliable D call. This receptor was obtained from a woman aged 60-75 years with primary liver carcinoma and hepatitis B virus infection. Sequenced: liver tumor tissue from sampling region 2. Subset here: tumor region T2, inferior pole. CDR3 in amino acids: CASSRDSNQPQHI. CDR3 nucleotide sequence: TGTGCCAGCAGCCGAGATAGCAATCAGCCCCAGCATATT.